Listed below are T cell receptor beta chains from one sample, sequenced in a study of blood T cell repertoires in COVID-19. The repertoire was sequenced with immunoSEQ multiplex PCR; TCRdb's copy has only in-frame clones and lacks some. The repertoire includes 200,000 to 250,000 clones, 70% to 85% of them detected once, and approximately 13% sits in the top ten. Source material: peripheral blood. These TCRs come from a human donor in a cohort sampled during active COVID-19. The conserved cysteine and the conserved F or W are not part of the CDR3 here. Size values are once, few and many counts, or a class for expanded clones, and some rows have none.

CDR3: ASSLDIGFTGNTIY
V: TRBV5-1
size: once
J: TRBJ1-3

CDR3: ASSLVVGEKLF
V: TRBV5-1
size: -
J: TRBJ1-4

CDR3: ASSFKPMGNTIY
V: TRBV28
size: few
J: TRBJ1-3

CDR3: ATSSATGNTGELF
V: TRBV24-1
size: -
J: TRBJ2-2

CDR3: ASSQTSGSYNEQF
V: TRBV28
size: -
J: TRBJ2-1

CDR3: ASSLQGQDTQY
V: TRBV28
size: -
J: TRBJ2-3

CDR3: ATGGYT
V: TRBV6-6
size: -
J: TRBJ1-2

CDR3: ASSQDFSGQFYEQY
V: TRBV4-2
size: -
J: TRBJ2-7

CDR3: ASSLGTGHRNTEAF
V: TRBV27
size: -
J: TRBJ1-1

CDR3: ASSQASGTGYEQY
V: TRBV4-2
size: -
J: TRBJ2-7

CDR3: SASPQPNTEAF
V: TRBV20-1
size: -
J: TRBJ1-1

CDR3: ASSEVGTQY
V: TRBV3-1/TRBV3-2
size: -
J: TRBJ2-5

CDR3: ASSEDGRGAKNIQY
V: TRBV6-1
size: -
J: TRBJ2-4

CDR3: ASSLSRRVPSGTGELF
V: TRBV27
size: -
J: TRBJ2-2

CDR3: ASSYPGLANEQF
V: TRBV6-6
size: -
J: TRBJ2-1

CDR3: ASSLRGPGLDYGYT
V: TRBV5-5
size: few
J: TRBJ1-2

CDR3: ASSTLPGQGDKAF
V: TRBV5-1
size: -
J: TRBJ1-1

CDR3: ATRGQSTGELF
V: TRBV24-1
size: -
J: TRBJ2-2

CDR3: ASSQSGGKNEKLF
V: TRBV6-6
size: -
J: TRBJ1-4

CDR3: SVARGGELF
V: TRBV29-1
size: once
J: TRBJ2-2

CDR3: ASRRDRLNTEAF
V: TRBV28
size: -
J: TRBJ1-1

CDR3: ASTDRGTLSEQF
V: TRBV27
size: -
J: TRBJ2-1

CDR3: ASRREGSYNEQF
V: TRBV2
size: -
J: TRBJ2-1

CDR3: ASSDRRQGRGEAF
V: TRBV25-1
size: -
J: TRBJ1-1

CDR3: SVQSRAYGYT
V: TRBV29-1
size: -
J: TRBJ1-2

CDR3: ASSLSSSYEQY
V: TRBV5-1
size: -
J: TRBJ2-7

CDR3: ASSFISTGTGRNEQY
V: TRBV5-1
size: -
J: TRBJ2-7

CDR3: ASSLSGTNYEQY
V: TRBV7-2
size: -
J: TRBJ2-7

CDR3: ASTGGAAFNEKLF
V: TRBV2
size: -
J: TRBJ1-4

CDR3: SASDTGAPLH
V: TRBV20-1
size: -
J: TRBJ1-6

CDR3: ASSPNPDYYEQY
V: TRBV5-1
size: -
J: TRBJ2-7

CDR3: ASRAGLNTEAF
V: TRBV2
size: -
J: TRBJ1-1

CDR3: ATSSPGLATGELF
V: TRBV15
size: -
J: TRBJ2-2

CDR3: ASSKDCDRAPGANVLT
V: TRBV21-1
size: once
J: TRBJ2-6

CDR3: ASVGTKPYEQY
V: TRBV28
size: -
J: TRBJ2-7

CDR3: ASSTRGGSDTGELF
V: TRBV7-6
size: -
J: TRBJ2-2

CDR3: ASSLGDRGEQF
V: TRBV11-2
size: -
J: TRBJ2-1

CDR3: ASSWILAGGTDTQY
V: TRBV19
size: -
J: TRBJ2-3

CDR3: ATHRDFNTGELF
V: TRBV2
size: -
J: TRBJ2-2

CDR3: ASSQAKGQSYEQY
V: TRBV4-2
size: -
J: TRBJ2-7

CDR3: ATQWDSSNTEAF
V: TRBV11-2
size: -
J: TRBJ1-1

CDR3: ASTDGQAGSYEQY
V: TRBV27
size: -
J: TRBJ2-7

CDR3: ASSQNSGGRASNEQF
V: TRBV3-1/TRBV3-2
size: once
J: TRBJ2-1

CDR3: ASSGGYEQY
V: TRBV18
size: -
J: TRBJ2-7

CDR3: ASTQSGGRGTGELF
V: TRBV2
size: -
J: TRBJ2-2

CDR3: ASSLDGLAGEAYEQY
V: TRBV7-8
size: -
J: TRBJ2-7

CDR3: ASSPDRGWNEKLF
V: TRBV14
size: -
J: TRBJ1-4

CDR3: ASSPGEEQY
V: TRBV18
size: -
J: TRBJ2-7

CDR3: ASSFGVATELF
V: TRBV27
size: -
J: TRBJ1-4

CDR3: ASSPGQGGRNYGYT
V: TRBV28
size: -
J: TRBJ1-2

CDR3: ASSVSPGAGGPRTDTQY
V: TRBV9
size: -
J: TRBJ2-3